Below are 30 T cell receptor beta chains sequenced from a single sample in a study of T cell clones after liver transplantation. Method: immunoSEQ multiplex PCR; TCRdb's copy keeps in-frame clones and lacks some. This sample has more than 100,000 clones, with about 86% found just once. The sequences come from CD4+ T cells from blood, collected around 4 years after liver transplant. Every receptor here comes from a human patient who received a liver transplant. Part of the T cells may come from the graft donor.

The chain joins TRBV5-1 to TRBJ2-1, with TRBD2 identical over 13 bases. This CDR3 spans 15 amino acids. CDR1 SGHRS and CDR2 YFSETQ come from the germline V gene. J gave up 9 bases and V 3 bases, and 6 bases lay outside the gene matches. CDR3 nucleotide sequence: TGCGCCAGCAGCTCCACTAGCGGGGGGGCCTTTGAGCAGTTCTTC. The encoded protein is CASSSTSGGAFEQFF. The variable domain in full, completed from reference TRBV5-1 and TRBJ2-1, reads KAGVTQTPRYLIKTRGQQVTLSCSPISGHRSVSWYQQTPGQGLQFLFEYFSETQRNKGNFPGRFSGRQFSNSRSEMNVSTLELGDSALYLCASSSTSGGAFEQFFGPGTRLTVL.

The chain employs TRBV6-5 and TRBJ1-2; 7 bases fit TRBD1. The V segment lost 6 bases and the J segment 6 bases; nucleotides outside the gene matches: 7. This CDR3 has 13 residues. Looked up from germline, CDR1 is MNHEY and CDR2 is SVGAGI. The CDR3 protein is CASSNRQGHGYTF. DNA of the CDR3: TGTGCCAGCAGCAATCGACAGGGCCATGGCTACACCTTC.

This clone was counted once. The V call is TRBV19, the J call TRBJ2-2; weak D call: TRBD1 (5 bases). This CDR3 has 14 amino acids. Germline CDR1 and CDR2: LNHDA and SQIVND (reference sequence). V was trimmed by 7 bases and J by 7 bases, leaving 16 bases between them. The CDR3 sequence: CASMGLRLGGELFF. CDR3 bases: TGTGCCAGTATGGGGCTGCGTTTGGGCGGGGAGCTGTTTTTT.

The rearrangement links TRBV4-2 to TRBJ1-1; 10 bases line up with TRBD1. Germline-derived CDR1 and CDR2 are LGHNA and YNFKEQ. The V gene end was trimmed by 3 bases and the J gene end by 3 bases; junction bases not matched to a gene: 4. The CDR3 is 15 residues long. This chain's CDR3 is CASSQSGTGDTEAFF. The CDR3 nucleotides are TGTGCCAGCAGCCAGTCCGGGACAGGGGACACTGAAGCTTTCTTT.

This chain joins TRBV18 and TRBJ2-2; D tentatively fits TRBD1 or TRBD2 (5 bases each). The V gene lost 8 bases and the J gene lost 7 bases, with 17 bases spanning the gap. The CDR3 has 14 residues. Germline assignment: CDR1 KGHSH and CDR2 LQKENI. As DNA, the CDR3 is TGTGCCAGCGGTGAGGGGCAGTCCAACGGGGAGCTGTTTTTT. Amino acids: CASGEGQSNGELFF.

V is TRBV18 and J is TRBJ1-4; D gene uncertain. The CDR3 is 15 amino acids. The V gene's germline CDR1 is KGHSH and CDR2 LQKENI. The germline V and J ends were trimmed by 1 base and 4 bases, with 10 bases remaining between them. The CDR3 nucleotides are TGTGCCAGCTCACCACGAGAGGCTTTTAATGAAAAACTGTTTTTT. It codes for CASSPREAFNEKLFF.

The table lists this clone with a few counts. In DNA, the CDR3 is TGTGCCAGCAGCGAGAGGGGAAACTATGGCTACACCTTC. Protein sequence: CASSERGNYGYTF. The chain couples TRBV7-8 to TRBJ1-2; possible D gene TRBD1, 5 bases. Germline lookup yields CDR1 SGHVS and CDR2 FQNEAQ. The CDR3 loop spans 13 amino acids. Trimming removed 5 bases from V and 2 bases from J, with 9 bases in between.

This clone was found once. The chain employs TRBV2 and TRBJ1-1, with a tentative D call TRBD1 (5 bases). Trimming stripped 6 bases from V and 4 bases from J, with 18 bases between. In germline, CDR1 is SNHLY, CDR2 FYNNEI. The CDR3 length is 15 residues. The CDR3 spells CASRSRDLGSTEAFF. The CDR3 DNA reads TGTGCCAGCAGATCTAGGGACCTCGGGAGCACTGAAGCTTTCTTT.

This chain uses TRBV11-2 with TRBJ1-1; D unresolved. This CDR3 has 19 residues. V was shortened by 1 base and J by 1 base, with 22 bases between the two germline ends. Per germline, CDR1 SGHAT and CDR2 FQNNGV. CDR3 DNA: TGTGCCAGCAGCTTAGCCAGGTATCCCCCGGTCGATCGGAACACTGAAGCTTTCTTT. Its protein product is CASSLARYPPVDRNTEAFF.

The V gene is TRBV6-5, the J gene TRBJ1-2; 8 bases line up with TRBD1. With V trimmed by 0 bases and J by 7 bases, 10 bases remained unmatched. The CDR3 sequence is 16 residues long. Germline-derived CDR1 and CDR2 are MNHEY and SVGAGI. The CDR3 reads CASSYSTVLTGAGYTF. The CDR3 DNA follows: TGTGCCAGCAGTTACTCGACTGTTCTGACAGGGGCTGGCTACACCTTC.

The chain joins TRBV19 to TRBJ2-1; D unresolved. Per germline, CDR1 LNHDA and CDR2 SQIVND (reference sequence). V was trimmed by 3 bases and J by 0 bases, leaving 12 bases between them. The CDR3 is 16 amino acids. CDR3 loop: CASSIYGGPSYNEQFF. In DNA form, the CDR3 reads TGTGCCAGTAGTATCTACGGCGGACCCTCCTACAATGAGCAGTTCTTC.

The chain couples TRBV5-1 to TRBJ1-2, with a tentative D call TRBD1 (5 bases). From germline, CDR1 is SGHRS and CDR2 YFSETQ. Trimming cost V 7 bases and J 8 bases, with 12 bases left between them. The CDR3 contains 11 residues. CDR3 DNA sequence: TGCGCCAGCGGGGCAGGGTGGGGCTACACCTTC. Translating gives CASGAGWGYTF.

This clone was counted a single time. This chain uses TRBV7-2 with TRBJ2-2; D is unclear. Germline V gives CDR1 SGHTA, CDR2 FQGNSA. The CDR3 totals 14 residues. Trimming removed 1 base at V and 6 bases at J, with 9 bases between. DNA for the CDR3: TGTGCCAGCAGCTTAGGGGGTGCCGCCGGGGAGCTGTTTTTT. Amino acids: CASSLGGAAGELFF.

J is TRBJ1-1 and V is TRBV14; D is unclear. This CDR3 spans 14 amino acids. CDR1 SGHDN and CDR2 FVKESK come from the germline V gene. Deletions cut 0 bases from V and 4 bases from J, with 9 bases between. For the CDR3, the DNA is TGTGCCAGCAGCCAAGATCACGGCACCACTGAAGCTTTCTTT. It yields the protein CASSQDHGTTEAFF.

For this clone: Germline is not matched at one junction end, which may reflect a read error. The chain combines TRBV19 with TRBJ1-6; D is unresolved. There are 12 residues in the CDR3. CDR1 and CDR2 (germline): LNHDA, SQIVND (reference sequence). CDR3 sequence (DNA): TGTGCCAGTAGTAACCTCGGTTCAGCCCTCCACTTT. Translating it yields CASSNLGSALHF.

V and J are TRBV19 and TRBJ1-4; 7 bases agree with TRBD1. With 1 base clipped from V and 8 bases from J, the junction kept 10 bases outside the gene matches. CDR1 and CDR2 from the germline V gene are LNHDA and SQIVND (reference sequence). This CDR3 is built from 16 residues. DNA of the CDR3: TGTGCCAGTAGTATAGGCGGGGAGGGGGCGCGAGAAAAACTGTTTTTT. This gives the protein CASSIGGEGAREKLFF.

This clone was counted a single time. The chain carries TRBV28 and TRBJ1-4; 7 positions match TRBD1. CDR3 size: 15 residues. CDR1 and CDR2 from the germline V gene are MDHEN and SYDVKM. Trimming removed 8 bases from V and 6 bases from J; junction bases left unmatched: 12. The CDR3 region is CASRQGGQRHEKLFF. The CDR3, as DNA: TGTGCCAGCCGTCAGGGGGGACAGCGACATGAAAAACTGTTTTTT.

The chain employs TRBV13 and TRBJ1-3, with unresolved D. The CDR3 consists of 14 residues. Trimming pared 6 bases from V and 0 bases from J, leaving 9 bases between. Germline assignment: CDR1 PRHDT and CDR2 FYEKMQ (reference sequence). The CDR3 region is CASRKFGSGNTIYF. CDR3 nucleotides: TGTGCCAGCAGGAAGTTCGGCTCTGGAAACACCATATATTTT.

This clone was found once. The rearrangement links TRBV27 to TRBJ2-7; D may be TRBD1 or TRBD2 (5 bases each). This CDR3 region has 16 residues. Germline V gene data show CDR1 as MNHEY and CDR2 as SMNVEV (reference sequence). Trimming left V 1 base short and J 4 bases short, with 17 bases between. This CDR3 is CASSLYGTRENYEQYF. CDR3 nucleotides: TGTGCCAGCAGTTTATACGGGACGAGGGAGAATTACGAGCAGTACTTC.

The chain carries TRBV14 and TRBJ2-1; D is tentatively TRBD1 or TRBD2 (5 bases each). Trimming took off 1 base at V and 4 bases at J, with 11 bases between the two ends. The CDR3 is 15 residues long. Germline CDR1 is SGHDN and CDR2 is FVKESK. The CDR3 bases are TGTGCCAGCAGCCAAGTGGGGGAGTGGTACAATGAGCAGTTCTTC. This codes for CASSQVGEWYNEQFF.

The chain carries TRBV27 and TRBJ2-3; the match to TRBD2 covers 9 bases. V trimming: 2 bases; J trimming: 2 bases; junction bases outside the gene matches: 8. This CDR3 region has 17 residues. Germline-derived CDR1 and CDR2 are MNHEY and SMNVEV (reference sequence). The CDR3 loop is CASSLGGTSRYTDTQYF. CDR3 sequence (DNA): TGTGCCAGCAGTTTAGGCGGGACTAGCAGATACACAGATACGCAGTATTTT.

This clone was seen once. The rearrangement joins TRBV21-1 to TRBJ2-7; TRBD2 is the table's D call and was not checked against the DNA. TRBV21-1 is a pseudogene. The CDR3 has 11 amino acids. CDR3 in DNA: TGTGCCAGCAGCAAACGGTTCGAGCAGTACTTC. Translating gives CASSKRFEQYF.

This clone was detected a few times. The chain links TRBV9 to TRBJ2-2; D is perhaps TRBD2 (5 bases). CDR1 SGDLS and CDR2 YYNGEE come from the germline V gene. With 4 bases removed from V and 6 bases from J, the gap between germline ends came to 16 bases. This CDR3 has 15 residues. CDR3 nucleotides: TGTGCCAGCAGCCAGCTCCCGGCGGGCGCCGGGGAGCTGTTTTTT. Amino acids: CASSQLPAGAGELFF.

The CDR3 spells CASSEAGGTGGRNEQFF. CDR3 in DNA: TGCGCCAGCAGTGAAGCAGGGGGAACAGGGGGACGCAATGAGCAGTTCTTC. The gene calls are TRBV10-1 and TRBJ2-1; 8 nucleotides agree with TRBD1. Germline V lookup: CDR1 WNHNN, CDR2 SYGVQD (reference sequence). The CDR3 runs 17 residues. Losses at the gene ends were 3 bases for V and 6 bases for J; bases not matched to a gene: 13.

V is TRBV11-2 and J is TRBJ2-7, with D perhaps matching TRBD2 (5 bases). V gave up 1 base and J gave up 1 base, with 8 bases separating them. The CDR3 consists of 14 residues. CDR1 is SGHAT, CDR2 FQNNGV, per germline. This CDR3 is CASSLGAASYEQYF. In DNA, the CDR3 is TGTGCCAGCAGCTTAGGAGCGGCTTCCTACGAGCAGTACTTC.

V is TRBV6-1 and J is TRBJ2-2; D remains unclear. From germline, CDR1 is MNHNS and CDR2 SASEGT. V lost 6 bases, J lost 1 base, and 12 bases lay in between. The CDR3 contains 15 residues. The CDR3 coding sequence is TGTGCCAGCAGGCTTTGGGGTAGGAACACCGGGGAGCTGTTTTTT. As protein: CASRLWGRNTGELFF.

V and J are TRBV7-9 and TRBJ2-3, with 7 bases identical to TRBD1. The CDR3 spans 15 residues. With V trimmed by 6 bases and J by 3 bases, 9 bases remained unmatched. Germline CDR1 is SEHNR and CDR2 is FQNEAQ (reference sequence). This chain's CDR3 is CASSYDRVDTDTQYF. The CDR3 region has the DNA TGTGCCAGCAGTTACGACAGGGTGGATACAGATACGCAGTATTTT.

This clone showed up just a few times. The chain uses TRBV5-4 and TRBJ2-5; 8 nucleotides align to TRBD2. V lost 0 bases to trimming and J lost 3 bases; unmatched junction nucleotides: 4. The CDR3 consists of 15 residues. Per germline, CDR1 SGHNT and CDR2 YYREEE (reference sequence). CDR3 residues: CASSLVRGAEETQYF. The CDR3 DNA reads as TGTGCCAGCAGCTTGGTGCGGGGGGCAGAAGAGACCCAGTACTTC.

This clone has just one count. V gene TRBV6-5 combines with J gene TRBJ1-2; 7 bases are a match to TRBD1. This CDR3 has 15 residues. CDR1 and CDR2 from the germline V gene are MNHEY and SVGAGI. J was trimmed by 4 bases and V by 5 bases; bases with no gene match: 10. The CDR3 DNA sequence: TGTGCCAGCAGTCCATCGCGACAGGGATCCTATGGCTACACCTTC. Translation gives CASSPSRQGSYGYTF.

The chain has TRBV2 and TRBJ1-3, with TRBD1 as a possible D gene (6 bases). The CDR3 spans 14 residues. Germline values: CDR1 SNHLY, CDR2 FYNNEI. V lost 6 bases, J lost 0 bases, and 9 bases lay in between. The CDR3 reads CASRDRYSGNTIYF. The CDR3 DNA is TGTGCCAGCAGGGACAGATACTCTGGAAACACCATATATTTT.